This record covers a single T cell receptor beta chain. The target antigen is unknown. These data originate in a study of beta chain features in type 1 diabetes. A single heparinised blood sample, averaging around 120 mL, was obtained per donor. Study-wide results and caveats: There were fewer insertions and more deletions at the VDJ junctions of type 1 diabetes patients. Significant though moderate, a shortening of TCRB CDR3s appeared in all four CD4+ subsets of Type 1 diabetes patients. The question left open here concerned HLA type influencing TCRB rearrangement.

The whole isolated RNA underwent reverse transcription, so sequencing captured expressed TCRB transcripts. Method: immunoSEQ multiplex PCR; TCRdb's copy keeps in-frame clones and lacks some. The sample lists hundreds of thousands of clones, about a tenth seen once, with around 1% in the top ten. Sequencing input: central memory CD4+ T cells from blood. The TCR was taken from a man in his thirties or forties with type 1 diabetes.

CDR3 region: CASSAGGDSPLHF. DNA for the CDR3: TGTGCCAGCAGTGCAGGGGGCGATTCACCCCTCCACTTT. J is TRBJ1-6 and V is TRBV25-1; 8 bases align to TRBD1. CDR1 MGHDK and CDR2 SYGVNS come from the germline V gene. The CDR3 spans 13 residues. Unmatched junction bases numbered 1, after V lost 4 bases and J lost 8 bases.